A selection of T cell receptor beta chains follows, all from one sample in a study of blood T cell repertoires in COVID-19. Profiling relied on immunoSEQ multiplex PCR, and the TCRdb table lists in-frame clones only, not all of them. The sample contains roughly 140,000 clones, 70% to 85% of which appear only once. Input material: peripheral blood. Receptors originate from a woman between 45 and 65 years old in a cohort sampled during active or convalescent COVID-19. Each CDR3 is given without its conserved first and last residue. The order of the fields is J gene, V gene, CDR3 protein.

J: TRBJ2-1; V: TRBV7-2; CDR3: ASSLGTSSYNEQF
J: TRBJ2-3; V: TRBV5-1; CDR3: ASSLSGQGAGTDTQY
J: TRBJ2-1; V: TRBV25-1; CDR3: ASSGSGGSRSYNEQF
J: TRBJ1-1; V: TRBV2; CDR3: ASRRNSGGGTEAF
J: TRBJ2-1; V: TRBV7-9; CDR3: ASSPTGASYNEQF
J: TRBJ1-1; V: TRBV10-3; CDR3: AIDRGENTEAF
J: TRBJ1-5; V: TRBV18; CDR3: ASSPDSLSNQPQH
J: TRBJ2-1; V: TRBV29-1; CDR3: SVQTSPSSYNEQF
J: TRBJ1-3; V: TRBV7-8; CDR3: ASSHTGASGNTIY
J: TRBJ1-2; V: TRBV10-3; CDR3: AISDGTGGLGYT
J: TRBJ1-3; V: TRBV2; CDR3: ASSEGASGNTIY
J: TRBJ1-2; V: TRBV20-1; CDR3: SASPTQGALSGYT
J: TRBJ1-2; V: TRBV6-5; CDR3: ASTTRDRAGYGYT
J: TRBJ2-5; V: TRBV5-4; CDR3: ASSSSAQETQY
J: TRBJ2-7; V: TRBV4-1; CDR3: ASSQDPGQRYYEQY
J: TRBJ1-3; V: TRBV6-5; CDR3: ASSGTASGNTIY
J: TRBJ1-4; V: TRBV6-2/TRBV6-3; CDR3: ASSYKGREKLF